This TCR beta chain was sequenced in a study of blood T cell repertoires in COVID-19 (TCRdb year 2020). About the investigation overall: Samples from collaborators originated in the United States, Italy and Spain and spanned both the acute and convalescent phases of COVID-19. The sample metadata nearly always contained a de-identified subject ID, COVID-19 status, age in years and sex. The prospective study material was composed of cDNA or gDNA derived from T cells, B-cell-depleted T cells, or PBMCs. The samples were drawn from two sources: the first 160 participants of the ongoing ImmuneRACE study, and over 950 subjects contributed by 6 global collaborators. Where available, HLA class I and class II types were taken from metadata supplied by the sample provider and were not determined by assay-based typing. The repertoires were made available in a free public database intended to serve as a resource for research on the immune response to SARS-CoV-2. Deeply sampled blood TCRbeta repertoires from subjects exposed to, actively infected with, or recovered from COVID-19 were included in the dataset. Study-wide findings and limitations: The amount of clinical and demographic metadata varied by source and participant and was provided uncurated.

Participants in the prospective study were enrolled through a virtual design, were aged 18 to 89 years, and lived in under 25 United States geographic areas. To assign participants to cohorts, the prospective study relied on clinical history that participants themselves reported in a screening survey and a study questionnaire. Recovered participants in ImmuneRACE Cohort 3 were defined by two consecutive negative NP/OP PCR tests, clearance by a healthcare professional, or resolution of symptoms. Each participant in the prospective study had whole blood, serum and a nasopharyngeal or oropharyngeal swab collected by mobile phlebotomists. Over a 2-month period, participants in the prospective study had the option of providing additional blood draws and questionnaires. Before DNA extraction, prospective study blood samples were shipped either frozen or at room temperature. TCRbeta CDR3 regions were amplified from genomic DNA by means of the immunoSEQ Assay, a bias-controlled multiplex PCR. Under the source paper's analysis protocol: Nucleated cell counts per sample were estimated from amplification of reference gene primers within the assay. To quantify the absolute abundance of each unique TCRbeta CDR3 rearrangement, sequence reads were collapsed and filtered. Productive Simpson clonality was computed per sample as the square root of Simpson's diversity index over productive rearrangements. The table was pulled from immuneACCESS by TCRdb, which kept in-frame rearrangements only. Such tables lose some clones; where checked, under half of the loss comes from unresolved V genes, and the rest has no known cause. V, J and clone size are those of that table, while D and trimming were read from the DNA. For this sample there are approximately 300,000 clones; about nine tenths appear just once. The ten largest clones add up to 5% to 5.5% of the sample.

From V the trimming removes 6 bases and from J it removes 7 bases, while the gene matches leave 12 bases of the junction unaccounted for. The germline V gene specifies KGHDR as CDR1 and SFDVKD as CDR2. The CDR3 runs 16 residues from the cysteine to the phenylalanine. The only DNA kept is the CDR3, 48 bases in frame from the first base. Comment on this clone: Its target antigen remains unknown. No quality values exist for individual bases; no much larger clone is one base distant.

Input material: PBMCs or T cells enriched from blood (not recorded which). The chain is made from TRBV24-1 and TRBJ2-7; TRBD1 agrees with 12 junctional bases. This sequence was found in a man in his fifties or sixties who had recovered from COVID-19. CDR3 sequence: CATSRNPGQGASEQYF. At the DNA level, the sequence is TGTGCCACCAGTCGGAACCCGGGACAGGGGGCGAGTGAGCAGTACTTC.